The clone carrying this TCR beta chain has just one count. What it binds is not known. Data came from immunoSEQ multiplex PCR; TCRdb stores just in-frame clones and leaves some out. This sample carries 55,000 to 70,000 clones, around 89% of them seen once, and the ten largest clones take about 1.5%. V was clipped by 3 bases and J by 3 bases, with 12 bases between them. The CDR3 is 14 amino acids. Germline V CDR1 and CDR2: SGDLS, YYNGEE. This sample is drawn from a study of cytomegalovirus exposure and HLA in healthy donors. Study-wide results and caveats: TCR beta chains numbering about 160 were designated cytomegalovirus-associated. Most TCRs appeared rarely, but some public TCRs recurred in many donors.

The donors were in the roughly 130-subject validation cohort, distinct from the roughly 700-subject first cohort. The chain is built from TRBV9 and TRBJ1-2; D gene uncertain. The specimen sequenced was PBMCs. The receptor comes from a woman aged 18-30 years in good health and CMV-seronegative. This CDR3 reads CASSGANWDYGYTF. CDR3 nucleotides: TGTGCCAGCAGCGGGGCAAACTGGGACTATGGCTACACCTTC.